Below, 30 T cell receptor beta chains from the same sample are listed, as sequenced in a study of molecular identifiers for immune sequencing clone quantification (dated by TCRdb to the late 2010s). Preparation of the library involved PCR. TCRdb names NextSeq 500 as the instrument used. TCRdb itself trimmed the public reads at Q25 with fastp, ran MiXCR and retained productive beta chains. Each entry merges the rows of one CDR3 protein and shows their most common DNA and genes. The sample table contains about 630,000 distinct CDR3 sequences; only one count was recorded for approximately 24% of them. The ten largest clones capture about 0.73% of the sample. The sample comprised naive CD8+ T cells from blood, with Jurkat cell RNA spiked in. What this sample's cell subset or site label stands for: FACS-sorted CD8+CD4-CCR7+CD45RA+ naive T cells. The receptors here all came from a human donor in good health. Some libraries in this study had Jurkat cell RNA spiked in.

This clonotype was seen repeatedly, ten times or more. This chain uses TRBV11-2 with TRBJ2-1, with 8 bases matching TRBD2. There are 20 residues in the CDR3. J was trimmed by 5 bases and V by 1 base; bases with no gene match: 19. Germline assignment: CDR1 SGHAT and CDR2 FQNNGV. CDR3 DNA sequence: TGTGCCAGCAGCTTAGTCCTTCCTTACACCAGCGGGGGAGAGGACAATGAGCAGTTCTTC. Its translation: CASSLVLPYTSGGEDNEQFF. Looking up the rest from reference TRBV11-2 and TRBJ2-1 gives the full variable domain: EAGVAQSPRYKIIEKRQSVAFWCNPISGHATLYWYQQILGQGPKLLIQFQNNGVVDDSQLPKDRFSAERLKGVDSTLKIQPAKLEDSAVYLCASSLVLPYTSGGEDNEQFFGPGTRLTVL.

This clonotype was counted only a few times. This chain uses TRBV7-3 with TRBJ2-1; D remains unclear. The CDR3 contains 14 residues. The V and J ends lost 2 bases and 4 bases respectively, with 9 bases between them. CDR1 and CDR2 from the germline V gene are SGHTA and FQGTGA. CDR3: CASSLGVGYNEQFF. Written as DNA, the CDR3 is TGTGCCAGCAGCTTAGGGGTCGGATACAATGAGCAGTTCTTC.

This clonotype was seen only a few times. V usage is TRBV19 and J usage is TRBJ2-5; TRBD1 matches 8 bases. V was clipped by 5 bases and J by 5 bases; unmatched bases: 10. The CDR3 contains 15 residues. Germline V CDR1 and CDR2: LNHDA, SQIVND (reference sequence). Here the CDR3 reads CASSARDRLGETQYF. In DNA, the CDR3 is TGTGCCAGTAGTGCCCGGGACAGGCTAGGGGAGACCCAGTACTTC.

This clonotype was seen repeatedly, ten times or more. The chain carries TRBV6-5 and TRBJ2-7; D may be TRBD2 (5 bases). Germline values: CDR1 MNHEY, CDR2 SVGAGI. Trimming removed 0 bases at V and 3 bases at J, with 6 bases between. The CDR3 is 13 residues long. The CDR3 coding sequence is TGTGCCAGCAGTTACTCGGAGGTCTACGAGCAGTACTTC. This encodes CASSYSEVYEQYF.

This clonotype has only a few counts. V usage is TRBV4-3 and J usage is TRBJ2-3, with 10 bases matching TRBD2. Germline CDR1 reads LGHNA; CDR2 reads YSLEER. The CDR3 has 17 residues. Trimming took 2 bases from V and 5 from J; bases not matched to a gene: 10. The DNA of the CDR3 is TGCGCCAGCAGCCAACCCTCAACTAGCGGGGTCAAAGATACGCAGTATTTT. It is translated as CASSQPSTSGVKDTQYF.

Ten or more counts support this clonotype. The V and J genes are TRBV27 and TRBJ1-6, with D unclear. The CDR3 contains 14 residues. Per the germline V gene, CDR1 is MNHEY and CDR2 is SMNVEV (reference sequence). Trimming stripped 2 bases from V and 7 bases from J, with 9 bases between. For the CDR3, the DNA is TGTGCCAGCAGTTTAGCCGGTCCGAATTCACCCCTCCACTTT. Protein product: CASSLAGPNSPLHF.

This clonotype was counted many times. The chain recombines TRBV11-3 with TRBJ2-7; D is unclear. Germline V lookup: CDR1 SGHNT, CDR2 YENEEA. V was trimmed by 3 bases and J by 3 bases, leaving 9 bases between them. CDR3 length: 13 residues. As DNA, the CDR3 is TGTGCCAGCAGCTTTGGGTGGGGCTACGAGCAGTACTTC. Translated, it gives CASSFGWGYEQYF.

This sequence joins TRBV5-3 and TRBJ2-3, with no clear D. TRBV5-3 is known as an ORF, though its function is uncertain. The CDR3 is made up of 13 amino acids. The V end was cut by 8 bases, the J end by 2 bases, with 12 bases between. Written as DNA, the CDR3 is TGTGCCAGCAGCGCGCCTCACACAGATACGCAGTATTTT. Its protein is CASSAPHTDTQYF.

This clonotype was detected only a few times. V gene TRBV19 combines with J gene TRBJ1-1, with 7 bases matching TRBD1. Trimming removed 6 bases from V and 5 bases from J; junction bases left unmatched: 6. Germline V CDR1 and CDR2: LNHDA, SQIVND (reference sequence). This CDR3 has 13 residues. CDR3 in amino acids: CASSGQVGTEAFF. The CDR3 nucleotides read TGTGCCAGTAGCGGACAGGTGGGAACTGAAGCTTTCTTT.

In this sample, this clonotype turned up a few times. The V gene is TRBV29-1, the J gene TRBJ2-3; 8 bases agree with TRBD1. The CDR3 has 15 residues. With 4 bases clipped from V and 2 bases from J, the junction kept 8 bases outside the gene matches. Germline loops: CDR1 SQVTM, CDR2 ANQGSEA. The CDR3 reads CSVGFQGAHTDTQYF. The CDR3 DNA reads TGCAGCGTTGGATTTCAGGGGGCCCACACAGATACGCAGTATTTT.

At least ten counts were recorded for this clonotype. The V call is TRBV12-3 or TRBV12-4, the J call TRBJ1-1, with D unresolved. This CDR3 has 12 residues. The V end was cut by 3 bases, the J end by 5 bases, with 7 bases between. Here the CDR3 DNA reads TGTGCCAGCAGTTTGTGGGGAACTGAAGCTTTCTTT. It specifies CASSLWGTEAFF.

This clonotype was detected ten times or more. The chain uses TRBV13 and TRBJ2-5; 9 bases are a match to TRBD2. Germline CDR1 reads PRHDT; CDR2 reads FYEKMQ (reference sequence). This CDR3 is 15 amino acids long. With V trimmed by 3 bases and J by 4 bases, 6 bases remained unmatched. The CDR3 DNA reads as TGTGCCAGCAGCTTCTTAGCGGGGGTCGGAGAGACCCAGTACTTC. Its translation is CASSFLAGVGETQYF.

Only a few counts were recorded for this clonotype. A read error may account for a junction end that differs from germline. The CDR3 region is CTSSQAWTSGRAAETQYF. The CDR3 DNA follows: TGCACCAGCAGCCAAGCCTGGACTAGCGGGAGGGCCGCGGAGACCCAGTACTTC. The chain joins TRBV4-1 to TRBJ2-5, with 15 bases lining up with TRBD2. The CDR3 totals 18 residues. Germline CDR1 reads MGHRA; CDR2 reads YSYEKL.

The table lists this clonotype with many counts. The chain recombines TRBV7-2 with TRBJ2-3; 11 nucleotides align to TRBD2. The V segment lost 3 bases and the J segment 1 base; nucleotides outside the gene matches: 15. The CDR3 contains 20 residues. Germline CDR1 reads SGHTA; CDR2 reads FQGNSA. The CDR3 DNA follows: TGTGCCAGCAGCTTCGGGGGCCTAGCGGGGGGCTTCTCTGGCACAGATACGCAGTATTTT. Its translation: CASSFGGLAGGFSGTDTQYF.

This clonotype was seen a few times. The V gene is TRBV21-1, the J gene TRBJ2-7; TRBD2 is taken as the D call from the table, unchecked against the DNA. TRBV21-1 is described as a pseudogene. The CDR3 contains 16 residues. The DNA for the CDR3 is TGTGCCAGCGACCCACCCAAACGCAAGTCCTCCTACGAGCAGTACTTC. This sequence encodes CASDPPKRKSSYEQYF.

With regard to this clonotype: The final CDR3 position lacks the conserved phenylalanine or tryptophan, pointing to a likely read error. Because the CDR3's place on the DNA is in doubt, the DNA is left out and the CDR3 is given as listed by TCRdb. The chain recombines TRBV21-1 with TRBJ2-1; TRBD2, the table's D call, lacks a check against the DNA. TRBV21-1 constitutes a pseudogene. The CDR3 length is 11 residues, termini included. CDR3: CALPAGEYNII.

This clonotype was detected many times. The V and J genes are TRBV6-5 and TRBJ2-1; D is perhaps TRBD1 or TRBD2 (5 bases each). Trimming took 2 bases from V and 5 from J, leaving 7 bases between them. The CDR3 runs to 13 residues. CDR1 is MNHEY and CDR2 is SVGAGI in the germline V gene. The CDR3 sequence is CASSYRGDNEQFF. The DNA of the CDR3 is TGTGCCAGCAGTTACCGAGGGGACAATGAGCAGTTCTTC.

This clonotype was counted only a few times. This may be a read error, as it is one base from a much larger clone. The chain links TRBV29-1 to TRBJ2-3; 7 bases line up with TRBD1. Germline CDR1 reads SQVTM; CDR2 reads ANQGSEA. The V gene end was trimmed by 7 bases and the J gene end by 0 bases; junction bases not matched to a gene: 4. CDR3 length: 13 amino acids. The CDR3 DNA sequence: TGCAGCGCAATGGGACAGAGCACAGATACGCAGTATTTT. Translating it yields CSAMGQSTDTQYF.

This clonotype was found many times. This chain links TRBV11-2 with TRBJ2-7; no firm D call. The CDR3 length is 13 residues. The V end lost 5 bases, the J end lost 3 bases, and 11 bases lay between the germline ends. The germline V gene encodes CDR1 SGHAT and CDR2 FQNNGV. This CDR3 is CASSPRGDYEQYF. The CDR3 nucleotides are TGTGCCAGCAGCCCCAGAGGCGACTACGAGCAGTACTTC.

J is TRBJ1-4 and V is TRBV7-9, with TRBD1 as a possible D gene (5 bases). Germline lookup yields CDR1 SEHNR and CDR2 FQNEAQ (reference sequence). The CDR3 is 15 amino acids. The V and J ends lost 3 bases and 6 bases respectively, with 14 bases between them. CDR3 protein: CASSFARGVDEKLFF. CDR3 nucleotide sequence: TGTGCCAGCAGCTTTGCCCGGGGCGTTGATGAAAAACTGTTTTTT. Supplemented by reference TRBV7-9 and TRBJ1-4, the full variable domain reads DTGVSQNPRHKITKRGQNVTFRCDPISEHNRLYWYRQTLGQGPEFLTYFQNEAQLEKSRLLSDRFSAERPKGSFSTLEIQRTEQGDSAMYLCASSFARGVDEKLFFGSGTQLSVL.

Ten or more counts support this clonotype. The CDR3 coding sequence is TGTGCCAGCAACCTACAGCGGGCTCCAGAGACCCAGTACTTC. Translation gives CASNLQRAPETQYF. This sequence joins TRBV7-9 and TRBJ2-5; a possible D gene is TRBD2 (6 bases). This CDR3 is 14 amino acids long. CDR1 is SEHNR and CDR2 is FQNEAQ in the germline V gene (reference sequence). The V end was cut by 7 bases, the J end by 4 bases, with 16 bases between. The full variable domain, rest sourced from reference TRBV7-9 and TRBJ2-5, is DTGVSQNPRHKITKRGQNVTFRCDPISEHNRLYWYRQTLGQGPEFLTYFQNEAQLEKSRLLSDRFSAERPKGSFSTLEIQRTEQGDSAMYLCASNLQRAPETQYFGPGTRLLVL.

This clonotype was seen a handful of times. The chain carries TRBV18 and TRBJ1-1; D is unresolved. Per the germline V gene, CDR1 is KGHSH and CDR2 is LQKENI. The CDR3 runs to 15 residues. V was clipped by 4 bases and J by 1 base, with 13 bases between them. The CDR3 DNA follows: TGTGCCAGCTCACTTAGGCCCTCTGAGAACACTGAAGCTTTCTTT. Amino acid sequence: CASSLRPSENTEAFF.

The chain couples TRBV7-9 to TRBJ2-1, with TRBD2 matching 9 bases. CDR1 SEHNR and CDR2 FQNEAQ come from the germline V gene (reference sequence). This CDR3 contains 15 residues. V shed 0 bases and J 7 bases; nucleotides not matched to a gene: 4. CDR3 protein: CASSLAQRGANEQFF. CDR3 DNA sequence: TGTGCCAGCAGCTTAGCCCAGCGGGGGGCGAATGAGCAGTTCTTC.

This clonotype was observed at least ten times. The J gene is TRBJ2-3, the V gene TRBV5-1; TRBD1 aligns across 8 bases. V shed 4 bases, J shed 2 bases, and the junction held 6 bases outside the gene matches. Germline values: CDR1 SGHRS, CDR2 YFSETQ. This CDR3 comprises 15 residues. CDR3 sequence: CASSRWTGNTDTQYF. The CDR3 DNA is TGCGCCAGCAGCCGCTGGACAGGGAACACAGATACGCAGTATTTT.

This clonotype was seen once. The junction differs from germline at one of its ends, possibly a read error. V and J are TRBV2 and TRBJ1-5, with D possibly matching TRBD1 (5 bases). This CDR3 has 15 residues. Germline V gene data show CDR1 as SNHLY and CDR2 as FYNNEI. Written as DNA, the CDR3 is TGTGTCAGCAGTGAAGCGCGTGGGGGGGAACAGCCCCAGCATTTT. It codes for CVSSEARGGEQPQHF.

The CDR3 loop reads CSVEDRTSVTQYF. The CDR3 DNA follows: TGCAGCGTTGAAGACAGGACCTCGGTGACCCAGTACTTC. The chain employs TRBV29-1 and TRBJ2-5; unclear D gene. The CDR3 loop spans 13 amino acids. V was clipped by 0 bases and J by 7 bases, with 12 bases between them. Per the germline V gene, CDR1 is SQVTM and CDR2 is ANQGSEA.

This clonotype was picked up a small number of times. A much bigger clone sits one base away, suggesting this may be a read error. The V and J genes are TRBV5-1 and TRBJ2-3; D gene unclear. The CDR3 extends over 12 amino acids. Germline CDR1 SGHRS, CDR2 YFSETQ. CDR3 loop: CASRRVADTQCF. The CDR3 nucleotides read TGCGCCAGCAGACGGGTCGCGGATACGCAGTGTTTT.

There are a few counts of this clonotype. The V call is TRBV27, the J call TRBJ2-5; 14 nucleotides match TRBD2. The CDR3 has 17 residues. Germline CDR1 MNHEY, CDR2 SMNVEV (reference sequence). Trimming cost V 5 bases and J 5 bases; bases outside gene matches: 10. CDR3 sequence: CASSPQTSGRGSETQYF. CDR3 bases: TGTGCCAGCAGTCCCCAGACTAGCGGGAGGGGTAGCGAGACCCAGTACTTC.

This clonotype was seen many times. The chain employs TRBV7-9 and TRBJ2-7; unclear D gene. The CDR3 contains 15 residues. The germline gives CDR1 SEHNR, CDR2 FQNEAQ (reference sequence). V was cut by 4 bases and J by 3 bases, with 16 bases left in between. The DNA for the CDR3 is TGTGCCAGCAGCTCAACCGGTACAGCTCTCTACGAGCAGTACTTC. Encoded protein: CASSSTGTALYEQYF. The full variable domain, its missing parts supplied by reference TRBV7-9 and TRBJ2-7, is DTGVSQNPRHKITKRGQNVTFRCDPISEHNRLYWYRQTLGQGPEFLTYFQNEAQLEKSRLLSDRFSAERPKGSFSTLEIQRTEQGDSAMYLCASSSTGTALYEQYFGPGTRLTVT.

This clonotype appeared many times. This chain links TRBV24-1 with TRBJ2-1; no clear D. CDR1 and CDR2 (germline): KGHDR, SFDVKD. Trimming took off 3 bases at V and 6 bases at J, with 5 bases between the two ends. The CDR3 totals 12 residues. The CDR3 sequence is CATSDLGNEQFF. DNA of the CDR3: TGTGCCACCAGTGATCTGGGCAATGAGCAGTTCTTC.